Sequencing of this TCR beta chain was carried out in a study of blood T cell repertoires in COVID-19. Study summary: The study drew acute and convalescent COVID-19 samples from the United States, Italy and Spain. T cells, B-cell-depleted T cells, or PBMCs provided the cDNA or gDNA that served as material.

In the authors' workflow: By means of reference gene primer amplification, nucleated cell counts were estimated. Measured with immunoSEQ multiplex PCR; TCRdb has only the in-frame clones, and not every one. D and trimming come from the DNA, and the V and J calls and clone size come from that table. The sample lists about 120,000 clones, over 75% occurring once. V was trimmed by 6 bases and J by 11 bases, leaving 14 bases between them. The CDR3 runs 13 residues. The rearrangement uses TRBV12-3 or TRBV12-4 and TRBJ1-6, with D uncertain. The TCR originated in a woman older than 75 with acute or convalescent COVID-19. Sequencing input: peripheral blood. The chain's CDR3 is CASSSGILTPLHF. The CDR3 bases are TGTGCCAGCAGCTCCGGGATCCTGACACCCCTCCACTTT.